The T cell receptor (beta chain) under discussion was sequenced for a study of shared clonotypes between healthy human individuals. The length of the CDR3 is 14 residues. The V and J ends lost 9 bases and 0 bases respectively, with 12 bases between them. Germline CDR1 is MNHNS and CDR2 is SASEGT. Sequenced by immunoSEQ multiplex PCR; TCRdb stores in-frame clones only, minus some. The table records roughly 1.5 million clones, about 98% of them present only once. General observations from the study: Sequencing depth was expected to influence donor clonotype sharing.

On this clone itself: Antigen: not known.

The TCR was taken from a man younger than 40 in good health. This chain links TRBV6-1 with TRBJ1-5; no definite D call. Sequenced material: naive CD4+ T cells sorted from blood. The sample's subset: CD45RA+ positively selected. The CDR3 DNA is TGTGCCAGTATGATGGTCAATAGCAATCAGCCCCAGCATTTT. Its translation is CASMMVNSNQPQHF.